This entry lists 17 T cell receptor beta chains sequenced from one sample in a study of blood T cell repertoires in COVID-19. Sequencing used immunoSEQ multiplex PCR; TCRdb keeps in-frame clones, though not all of them. The sample lists approximately 490,000 clones, around 90% occurring once. The sample comprised PBMCs or T cells enriched from blood (not recorded which). All receptors derive from a woman under 30 who had recovered from COVID-19.

The chain carries TRBV5-1 and TRBJ2-5; a possible D gene is TRBD2 (6 bases). The CDR3 is 14 amino acids. V was trimmed by 4 bases and J by 3 bases, leaving 13 bases between them. Germline V lookup: CDR1 SGHRS, CDR2 YFSETQ. The CDR3 DNA is TGCGCCAGCAGCCCAATCGGGGGAGAAGAGACCCAGTACTTC. Protein product: CASSPIGGEETQYF.

The CDR3 loop is CASMDPGQFTEAFF. CDR3 nucleotides: TGTGCCAGTATGGATCCGGGACAGTTCACTGAAGCTTTCTTT. V is TRBV19 and J is TRBJ1-1; 7 positions match TRBD1. Germline V gives CDR1 LNHDA, CDR2 SQIVND (reference sequence). This CDR3 region has 14 residues. Trimming took 7 bases from V and 4 from J; bases not matched to a gene: 9. The complete variable domain, with remaining parts taken from reference TRBV19 and TRBJ1-1, reads DGGITQSPKYLFRKEGQNVTLSCEQNLNHDAMYWYRQDPGQGLRLIYYSQIVNDFQKGDIAEGYSVSREKKESFPLTVTSAQKNPTAFYLCASMDPGQFTEAFFGQGTRLTVV.

V and J are TRBV7-2 and TRBJ2-5, with no clear D. V lost 5 bases to trimming and J lost 4 bases, with 8 bases between them. The germline CDR1 and CDR2 sequences are SGHTA and FQGNSA. The CDR3 is 12 amino acids. This CDR3 reads CASSPTGETQYF. The CDR3 DNA is TGTGCCAGCAGCCCCACCGGAGAGACCCAGTACTTC.

The chain uses TRBV10-1 and TRBJ1-1; weak D call: TRBD1 (5 bases). The germline gives CDR1 WNHNN, CDR2 SYGVQD (reference sequence). This CDR3 contains 14 residues. V was trimmed by 4 bases and J by 2 bases, leaving 11 bases between them. The CDR3 protein is CASSAGGSNTEAFF. The CDR3 bases are TGCGCCAGCAGTGCGGGGGGGTCCAACACTGAAGCTTTCTTT.

A remark on this clone: In the same sample, other DNA sequences code for this CDR3. The chain links TRBV2 to TRBJ1-3, with a weak D call TRBD1 (5 bases). V was shortened by 4 bases and J by 7 bases, with 8 bases between the two germline ends. The germline CDR1 and CDR2 sequences are SNHLY and FYNNEI. This CDR3 is built from 12 residues. The CDR3: CASSGRGNTIYF. The CDR3, as DNA: TGTGCCAGCAGTGGTCGGGGGAACACCATATATTTT.

The chain recombines TRBV5-1 with TRBJ1-2, with a tentative D call TRBD1 (5 bases). This CDR3 contains 14 residues. V gave up 0 bases and J gave up 6 bases, with 12 bases separating them. Germline-derived CDR1 and CDR2 are SGHRS and YFSETQ. DNA of the CDR3: TGCGCCAGCAGCTTGGGAGGCCTAGGGGATGGCTACACCTTC. Protein: CASSLGGLGDGYTF.

The rearrangement joins TRBV5-1 to TRBJ1-4; D remains unclear. There are 15 residues in the CDR3. Germline lookup yields CDR1 SGHRS and CDR2 YFSETQ. Deletions cut 0 bases from V and 7 bases from J, with 13 bases between. CDR3: CASSLEDSIREKLFF. Written as DNA, the CDR3 is TGCGCCAGCAGCTTGGAGGACTCTATTCGTGAAAAACTGTTTTTT. Based on the CDR3 plus reference TRBV5-1 and TRBJ1-4, the full variable domain is KAGVTQTPRYLIKTRGQQVTLSCSPISGHRSVSWYQQTPGQGLQFLFEYFSETQRNKGNFPGRFSGRQFSNSRSEMNVSTLELGDSALYLCASSLEDSIREKLFFGSGTQLSVL.

The CDR3: CASKPQGNSPLHF. The CDR3 region has the DNA TGTGCCAGCAAGCCCCAGGGGAATTCACCCCTCCACTTT. This sequence joins TRBV9 and TRBJ1-6; perhaps TRBD1 as D (6 bases). Germline loops: CDR1 SGDLS, CDR2 YYNGEE. The V end was cut by 6 bases, the J end by 7 bases, with 11 bases between. This CDR3 comprises 13 residues. Complete variable domain (other parts from reference TRBV9 and TRBJ1-6): DSGVTQTPKHLITATGQRVTLRCSPRSGDLSVYWYQQSLDQGLQFLIQYYNGEERAKGNILERFSAQQFPDLHSELNLSSLELGDSALYFCASKPQGNSPLHFGNGTRLTVT.

In this sample, this clone turned up once. The rearrangement joins TRBV2 to TRBJ2-2, with D tentatively TRBD1 (6 bases). V lost 6 bases and J 1 base, leaving 12 bases between the germline ends. Germline V gives CDR1 SNHLY, CDR2 FYNNEI. This CDR3 is built from 15 residues. CDR3 residues: CASRRDTMNTGELFF. The CDR3 DNA sequence: TGTGCCAGCAGGAGGGACACGATGAACACCGGGGAGCTGTTTTTT.

The V gene is TRBV6-5, the J gene TRBJ1-2; D is perhaps TRBD1 (6 bases). CDR1 is MNHEY and CDR2 is SVGAGI in the germline V gene. The CDR3 has 15 amino acids. Between the trimmed V and J ends, which lost 6 bases and 13 bases, there was a span of 27 bases. CDR3 coding DNA: TGTGCCAGCAGGAGGGCGCCCGGGACAACCGCGTTCATCACCTTC. It specifies CASRRAPGTTAFITF.

The table lists this clone with a count of one. The V gene is TRBV30, the J gene TRBJ1-6; no definite D call. Germline CDR1 GTSNPN, CDR2 SVGIG (reference sequence). The CDR3 runs 14 residues. V lost 0 bases to trimming and J lost 5 bases, with 8 bases between them. The CDR3 DNA reads TGTGCCTGGAGTGTATGGGCACATAATTCACCCCTCCACTTT. It specifies CAWSVWAHNSPLHF.

The rearrangement joins TRBV11-3 to TRBJ1-1; D is perhaps TRBD1 (6 bases). The CDR3 totals 20 residues. CDR1 and CDR2 (germline): SGHNT, YENEEA. V lost 7 bases and J lost 1, with 31 bases in between. CDR3 region: CASTALPGTGPSNPNTEAFF. The CDR3 DNA is TGTGCCAGCACCGCCCTACCGGGCACAGGGCCCTCTAACCCGAACACTGAAGCTTTCTTT.

The chain has TRBV11-2 and TRBJ1-5; D remains ambiguous. V shed 2 bases and J shed 1 base, with 9 bases lying between them. CDR1 is SGHAT, CDR2 FQNNGV, per germline. This CDR3 is 15 amino acids long. This CDR3 reads CASSLSAGSNQPQHF. CDR3 DNA sequence: TGTGCCAGCAGCTTATCCGCAGGAAGCAATCAGCCCCAGCATTTT.

The V call is TRBV30, the J call TRBJ2-7, with D tentatively TRBD1 (6 bases). Trimming shortened V by 3 bases and J by 5 bases, and 14 bases separated the two germline ends. The CDR3 is 13 amino acids. Germline lookup yields CDR1 GTSNPN and CDR2 SVGIG (reference sequence). The CDR3 coding sequence is TGTGCCTGGAGCCTGGGGGCGAATCACGAGCAGTACTTC. It specifies CAWSLGANHEQYF.

The genes are TRBV27 and TRBJ2-2, with TRBD1 matching over 11 bases. V shed 6 bases and J 7 bases; nucleotides not matched to a gene: 4. The germline gives CDR1 MNHEY, CDR2 SMNVEV (reference sequence). The CDR3 length is 14 residues. CDR3 region: CASRDRGRIGELFF. CDR3 coding DNA: TGTGCCAGCAGGGACAGGGGGCGTATCGGGGAGCTGTTTTTT.

The chain couples TRBV9 to TRBJ2-3; 7 bases map to TRBD2. V trimming: 3 bases; J trimming: 6 bases; junction bases outside the gene matches: 7. Germline-derived CDR1 and CDR2 are SGDLS and YYNGEE. The CDR3 spans 14 residues. The DNA for the CDR3 is TGTGCCAGCAGCGCGGGTCCCGGGGGGGATACGCAGTATTTT. Amino acids: CASSAGPGGDTQYF.

V and J are TRBV2 and TRBJ2-7; D gene uncertain. V was clipped by 7 bases and J by 0 bases, with 10 bases between them. Looked up from germline, CDR1 is SNHLY and CDR2 is FYNNEI. The CDR3 runs 13 residues. This chain's CDR3 is CASTPDNSYEQYF. The DNA for the CDR3 is TGTGCCAGCACCCCCGACAACTCCTACGAGCAGTACTTC.